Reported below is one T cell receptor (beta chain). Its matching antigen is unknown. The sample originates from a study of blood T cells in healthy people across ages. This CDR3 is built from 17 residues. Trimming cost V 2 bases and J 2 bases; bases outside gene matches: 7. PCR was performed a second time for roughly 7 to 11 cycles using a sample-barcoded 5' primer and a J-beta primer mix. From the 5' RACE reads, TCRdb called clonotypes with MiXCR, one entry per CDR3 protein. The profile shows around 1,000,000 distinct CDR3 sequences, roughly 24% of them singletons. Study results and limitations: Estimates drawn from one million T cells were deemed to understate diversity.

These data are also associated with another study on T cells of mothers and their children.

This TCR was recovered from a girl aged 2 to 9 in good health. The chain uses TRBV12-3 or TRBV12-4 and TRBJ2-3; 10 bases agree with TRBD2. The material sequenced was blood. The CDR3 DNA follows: TGTGCCAGCAGTTTATCCACGACTAGCGGGTACACAGATACGCAGTATTTT. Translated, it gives CASSLSTTSGYTDTQYF.